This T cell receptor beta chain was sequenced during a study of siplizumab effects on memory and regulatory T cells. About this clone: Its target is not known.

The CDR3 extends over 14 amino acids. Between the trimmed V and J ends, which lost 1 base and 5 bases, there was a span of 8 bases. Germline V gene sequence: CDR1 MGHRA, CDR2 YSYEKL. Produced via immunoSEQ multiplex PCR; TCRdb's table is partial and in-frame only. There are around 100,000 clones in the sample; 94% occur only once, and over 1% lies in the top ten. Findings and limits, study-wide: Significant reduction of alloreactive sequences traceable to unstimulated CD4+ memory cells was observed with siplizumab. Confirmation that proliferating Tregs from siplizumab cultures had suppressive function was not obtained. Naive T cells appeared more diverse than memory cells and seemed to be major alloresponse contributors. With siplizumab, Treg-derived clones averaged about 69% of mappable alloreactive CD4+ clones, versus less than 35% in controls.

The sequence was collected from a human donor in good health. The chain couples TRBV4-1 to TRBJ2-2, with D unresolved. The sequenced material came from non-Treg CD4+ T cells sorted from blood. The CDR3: CASSQGASTGELFF. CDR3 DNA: TGCGCCAGCAGCCAAGGGGCGAGTACCGGGGAGCTGTTTTTT.